Listed below are T cell receptor beta chains from one sample, sequenced in a study of blood T cells in healthy people across ages. TCRdb fed the 5' RACE reads into MiXCR, producing one record per CDR3 protein. The profile covers around 1.5 million distinct CDR3 sequences, with approximately 60% appearing a single time and 6.5% to 8.5% taken by the ten largest. The specimen was blood. These receptors all come from a man aged 18 to 35 in good health. Both conserved end residues are part of each CDR3. The D gene is left open where the match is weak. Clone size is shown for a subset of rows, as once, few, many or a class of expanded clone.

TRBD2	TRBV9	few	TRBJ2-1	TGTGCCAGCAGCGTATCCCCTAGCGGGGGGGCATTGGGCAACAATGAGCAGTTCTTC	CASSVSPSGGALGNNEQFF
.	TRBV12-3/TRBV12-4	.	TRBJ1-5	TGTGCCAGCACCCGAGGGGCAGGGGCCCGTCAGCCCCAGCATTTT	CASTRGAGARQPQHF
TRBD2	TRBV25-1	.	TRBJ2-1	TGTGCCAGCAGTGGCCTACTAGCGGAGCTCCTCGGGGAGCAGTTCTTC	CASSGLLAELLGEQFF
.	TRBV4-1	.	TRBJ2-7	TGCGCCAGCAGCCAACTAACAGGGTACTCCCCCGAGCAGTACTTC	CASSQLTGYSPEQYF
.	TRBV18	.	TRBJ2-2	TGTGCCAGCTCACCACCGACCAGCCCCACCGGGGAGCTGTTTTTT	CASSPPTSPTGELFF
TRBD1	TRBV7-2	.	TRBJ2-5	TGTGCCAGCAAGACAGGGGGGGTAGAGACCCAGTACTTC	CASKTGGVETQYF
.	TRBV29-1	.	TRBJ2-7	TGCAGCGTCCTCCGGGAGAACTCCTACGAGCAGTACTTC	CSVLRENSYEQYF
.	TRBV7-2	few	TRBJ1-1	TGTGCCAGCAGCTTAGCCCCAACTGAAGCTTTCTTT	CASSLAPTEAFF
.	TRBV21-1	.	TRBJ2-6	TGTGCCAGCAGCGCCCGGGACAGTGGTTTATCTGGGGCCAACGTCCTGACTTTC	CASSARDSGLSGANVLTF
TRBD2	TRBV20-1	few	TRBJ2-3	TGCAGTGCTCGGCGGGAGGCAACCCCCACAGATACGCAGTATTTT	CSARREATPTDTQYF
.	TRBV20-1	.	TRBJ1-2	TGCAGTGGACCCGGACAGCCTGCTGGCTACACCTTC	CSGPGQPAGYTF
TRBD1	TRBV20-1	.	TRBJ1-2	TGCAGTGCAATCGACAGGGCGTCTGGCTATGGCTACACCTTC	CSAIDRASGYGYTF
.	TRBV29-1	few	TRBJ1-2	TGCAGCGTTGACAGGGGTACCTATGGCTACACCTTC	CSVDRGTYGYTF
TRBD1	TRBV7-9	.	TRBJ1-2	TGTGCCAGCAGCTCAACGGACAGGGTCTTCGATGGCTACACCTTC	CASSSTDRVFDGYTF
.	TRBV5-1	.	TRBJ2-7	TGCGCCAGCAGCTTAAACCTCCGATACGAGCAGTACTTC	CASSLNLRYEQYF
.	TRBV12-3/TRBV12-4	once	TRBJ2-1	TGTGCCAGCAGCCGCCCTAATGACGGTACCGATGAGCAGTTCTTC	CASSRPNDGTDEQFF
.	TRBV9	.	TRBJ2-3	TGTGCCAGCACTCCCCCGGGGCCCACAGATACGCAGTATTTT	CASTPPGPTDTQYF
.	TRBV25-1	.	TRBJ1-2	TGTGCCAGCAGAGATATCCCCCACTTCCCCAGTCCCTCTAACTACTATGGCTACACCTTC	CASRDIPHFPSPSNYYGYTF
.	TRBV29-1	.	TRBJ2-1	TGCAGCGGGGCCGGGACAACGAATGAGCAGTTCTTC	CSGAGTTNEQFF
TRBD2	TRBV3-1	.	TRBJ2-2	TGTGCCAGCAGCCCCATTAGCGGGAGACTTTACATCGGGGAGCTGTTTTTT	CASSPISGRLYIGELFF
.	TRBV9	.	TRBJ2-5	TGTGCCAGCAGCGTAGATTTAGTGGAAGAGAGGACCCAGTACTTC	CASSVDLVEERTQYF
.	TRBV2	.	TRBJ2-3	TGTGCCAGCAGAAAGTTTGTCGGCGCAGATACGCAGTATTTT	CASRKFVGADTQYF
.	TRBV25-1	few	TRBJ1-2	TGTGCCAGCAGGCCCGGTTCCAATTTTTATGGCTACACCTTC	CASRPGSNFYGYTF
TRBD2	TRBV10-3	.	TRBJ2-7	TGTGCCATCAGTATGACTAGCGGGGGGTCCGCCGTATCCGAGCAGTACTTC	CAISMTSGGSAVSEQYF
.	TRBV4-3	.	TRBJ2-5	TGCGCCAGCAGCCAAGATCTCCAGGGGCGGGGAGAGACCCAGTACTTC	CASSQDLQGRGETQYF
.	TRBV2	.	TRBJ1-5	TGTGCCAGCGGCCGGGGACAAGTGAATCAGCCCCAGCATTTT	CASGRGQVNQPQHF
.	TRBV29-1	few	TRBJ2-7	TGCAGCGTTGTTAACCCACCCTACGAGCAGTACTTC	CSVVNPPYEQYF
TRBD1	TRBV19	.	TRBJ2-7	TGTGCCAGTAGTTCAGGGGGCGGGCTCTACGAGCAGTACTTC	CASSSGGGLYEQYF
.	TRBV5-1	.	TRBJ2-7	TGCGCCAGCAGCTTGAGTGAGAGGGGGGGTTACGAGCAGTACTTC	CASSLSERGGYEQYF
.	TRBV20-1	.	TRBJ1-6	TGCAGTGCTAGAGACACGACGGGGAATTCACCCCTCCACTTT	CSARDTTGNSPLHF
TRBD2	TRBV4-1	.	TRBJ2-7	TGCGCCAGCAGCCAAGTAACGGGAGGGCCTGACGAGCAGTACTTC	CASSQVTGGPDEQYF
.	TRBV20-1	.	TRBJ2-7	TGCAGTGCTACAGGGGACATTATATGGAGCTCCTACAATGAGCAGTACTTC	CSATGDIIWSSYNEQYF
.	TRBV6-1	.	TRBJ1-1	TGTGCCAGCAACGGGAGGGCGAACACTGAAGCTTTCTTT	CASNGRANTEAFF
.	TRBV2	.	TRBJ1-2	TGTGCCACCTACAGGCCACTCGCCCCGCTTAACTATGGCTACACCTTC	CATYRPLAPLNYGYTF
.	TRBV5-1	.	TRBJ2-7	TGCGCCAGCAGCTTGGACCCTCACTCCTCCTACGAGCAGTACTTC	CASSLDPHSSYEQYF
TRBD2	TRBV7-9	.	TRBJ2-1	TGTGCCAGCAGCACCTACACCACTAGCGGGGGGGATGAGCAGTTCTTC	CASSTYTTSGGDEQFF
.	TRBV6-2/TRBV6-3	.	TRBJ2-5	TGTGCCAGCAGTTTCACGTGGACCCAAGAGACCCAGTACTTC	CASSFTWTQETQYF
.	TRBV20-1	few	TRBJ1-1	TGCAGTGCTAGAGCTGGGGAGTCCATGAACACTGAAGCTTTCTTT	CSARAGESMNTEAFF
TRBD1	TRBV6-6	.	TRBJ2-1	TGTGCCAGCATATCAAGAGGGACAGGGAGCTCCTACAATGAGCAGTTCTTC	CASISRGTGSSYNEQFF
.	TRBV4-2	.	TRBJ2-1	TGTGCCAGCAGCCAGATGGCGAGCTCCTACAATGAGCAGTTCTTC	CASSQMASSYNEQFF
TRBD2	TRBV20-1	.	TRBJ2-1	TGCAGTGCTACTTGGCGGGAGGGCAGTATTGGCAATGAGCAGTTCTTC	CSATWREGSIGNEQFF
.	TRBV7-8	.	TRBJ2-7	TGTGCCAGCAGCGCTAGAGAGTTGTACGAGCAGTACTTC	CASSARELYEQYF
.	TRBV28	few	TRBJ2-7	TGTGCCAGCAGTTTATCAGCCTACTCCTACGAGCAGTACTTC	CASSLSAYSYEQYF
.	TRBV27	few	TRBJ2-7	TGTGCCAGCAGTTTAGTGGACCGGGCGGGCGAGCAGTACTTC	CASSLVDRAGEQYF
.	TRBV7-9	.	TRBJ2-1	TGTGCCAGCAGCCCTGGACAGATCAGTTCGGATGAGCAGTTCTTC	CASSPGQISSDEQFF
.	TRBV12-5	once	TRBJ2-2	TGTGCTAGTGGTTTAGGCGTTCAGGGCAACACCGGGGAGCTGTTTTTT	CASGLGVQGNTGELFF
TRBD2	TRBV28	few	TRBJ2-7	TGTGCCAGTAGTGTAACTAGCGGGGGTTACAATGAGCAGTACTTC	CASSVTSGGYNEQYF
.	TRBV7-9	.	TRBJ2-3	TGTGCGACGGGACCCACTGGCACAGATACGCAGTATTTT	CATGPTGTDTQYF
.	TRBV20-1	.	TRBJ2-7	TGCAGTGCCCGAAAATACGAGCAGTACTTC	CSARKYEQYF
.	TRBV12-3/TRBV12-4	few	TRBJ2-1	TGTGCCAGCAGGGGGACCGGGGATGAGCAGTTCTTC	CASRGTGDEQFF
.	TRBV19	.	TRBJ1-1	TGTGCCAGTAGTATAGTACCCGGCTTTGAAGCTTTCTTT	CASSIVPGFEAFF
.	TRBV9	few	TRBJ2-7	TGTGCCAGCAGCGTAGGAGCCGGGGGCAGTTACGAGCAGTACTTC	CASSVGAGGSYEQYF
.	TRBV15	few	TRBJ2-1	TGTGCCACCAGCAGAGATACGGGACCCGGATCCTACAATGAGCAGTTCTTC	CATSRDTGPGSYNEQFF